These 27 T cell receptor beta chains share one sample of origin, sequenced in a study of glioma-infiltrating T cells after dendritic cell vaccination. The protocol was immunoSEQ multiplex PCR, while the TCRdb copy is restricted to in-frame clones and leaves out a portion. Of tens of thousands of clones listed, over 75% are singletons. The sequenced sample was blood, obtained before dendritic cell vaccination. The receptors shown here come from a human donor with glioblastoma.

The rearrangement uses TRBV13 and TRBJ2-7; 11 positions agree with TRBD2. CDR3 length equals 15 residues. Germline lookup yields CDR1 PRHDT and CDR2 FYEKMQ (reference sequence). V shed 5 bases, J shed 5 bases, and the junction held 8 bases outside the gene matches. CDR3 bases: TGTGCCAGCAGCCCCCGACTAGCGGGGAAAAACGAGCAGTACTTC. Its protein is CASSPRLAGKNEQYF.

This clone was seen more than once but under ten times. The chain carries TRBV2 and TRBJ1-6; TRBD1 aligns across 8 bases. The CDR3 covers 13 residues. Per germline, CDR1 SNHLY and CDR2 FYNNEI. Losses at the gene ends were 11 bases for V and 14 bases for J; bases not matched to a gene: 14. The CDR3 spells CAGRGQGALALHF. In DNA, the CDR3 is TGTGCCGGAAGAGGGCAGGGGGCTTTAGCCCTCCACTTT.

The rearrangement links TRBV5-1 to TRBJ2-5; maybe TRBD1 (6 bases). Germline V gene data show CDR1 as SGHRS and CDR2 as YFSETQ. CDR3 length equals 13 residues. V lost 4 bases, J lost 3 bases, and 10 bases lay in between. The CDR3 loop is CASSRGSEETQYF. The CDR3 DNA reads as TGCGCCAGCAGCAGGGGGTCGGAAGAGACCCAGTACTTC.

The chain recombines TRBV10-1 with TRBJ1-2; unclear D gene. CDR3 length equals 14 residues. CDR1 and CDR2 from the germline V gene are WNHNN and SYGVQD (reference sequence). V shed 0 bases and J shed 2 bases, with 7 bases lying between them. The CDR3 coding sequence is TGCGCCAGCAGTGAGTCCGGTCAAAACTATGGCTACACCTTC. It translates to CASSESGQNYGYTF.

The chain employs TRBV19 and TRBJ2-7; D is possibly TRBD2 (6 bases). This CDR3 is 12 amino acids long. V lost 5 bases and J 6 bases, leaving 11 bases between the germline ends. In germline, CDR1 is LNHDA, CDR2 SQIVND (reference sequence). The chain's CDR3 is CASSSPGVEQYF. CDR3 sequence (DNA): TGTGCCAGTAGTTCGCCGGGGGTCGAGCAGTACTTC.

This clone was seen a few times. The V and J genes are TRBV28 and TRBJ2-7, with TRBD2 as a possible D gene (6 bases). The germline CDR1 and CDR2 sequences are MDHEN and SYDVKM. Trimming stripped 6 bases from V and 3 bases from J, with 12 bases between. CDR3 length: 13 amino acids. CDR3 coding DNA: TGTGCCAGCAGGGCCGGGGGACTCTACGAGCAGTACTTC. Translation: CASRAGGLYEQYF.

This clone appeared once. The chain recombines TRBV11-2 with TRBJ2-3; D may be TRBD2 (5 bases). CDR1 is SGHAT, CDR2 FQNNGV, per germline. The CDR3 length is 12 residues. V shed 5 bases and J shed 8 bases, with 11 bases lying between them. The CDR3 reads CASSVRAGTQYF. In DNA form, the CDR3 reads TGTGCCAGCAGCGTTCGGGCGGGTACGCAGTATTTT.

V and J are TRBV6-5 and TRBJ2-1; D not resolved. Trimming took 6 bases from V and 4 from J, leaving 7 bases between them. There are 12 residues in the CDR3. Germline CDR1 reads MNHEY; CDR2 reads SVGAGI. CDR3 nucleotides: TGTGCCAGCAGGAGCCAATACAATGAGCAGTTCTTC. Its translation is CASRSQYNEQFF.

The V gene is TRBV5-6, the J gene TRBJ2-7; possibly TRBD2 for D (7 bases). V shed 7 bases and J shed 0 bases, with 23 bases lying between them. The CDR3 spans 17 residues. CDR1 SGHDT and CDR2 YYEEEE come from the germline V gene. Here the CDR3 reads CASRWGLREEDSYEQYF. CDR3 sequence (DNA): TGTGCCAGCCGCTGGGGGCTCCGGGAGGAAGACTCCTACGAGCAGTACTTC. Full variable domain (rest looked up from reference TRBV5-6 and TRBJ2-7): DAGVTQSPTHLIKTRGQQVTLRCSPKSGHDTVSWYQQALGQGPQFIFQYYEEEERQRGNFPDRFSGHQFPNYSSELNVNALLLGDSALYLCASRWGLREEDSYEQYFGPGTRLTVT.

This rearrangement joins TRBV7-6 to TRBJ2-2; TRBD1 aligns across 7 bases. Trimming cost V 3 bases and J 7 bases; bases outside gene matches: 8. Per the germline V gene, CDR1 is SGHVS and CDR2 is FNYEAQ. The CDR3 is 15 residues long. The CDR3 coding sequence is TGTGCCAGCAGCTTCACCGGGACAGATGGCGGGGAGCTGTTTTTT. Protein: CASSFTGTDGGELFF.

Points on this clone: A read error may account for a junction end that differs from germline. The same CDR3 can be traced to other DNA sequences in this sample. V usage is TRBV10-2 and J usage is TRBJ1-2; no definite D call. Per germline, CDR1 WSHSY and CDR2 SAAADI. The CDR3 is made up of 14 amino acids. CDR3 sequence reads: CASSESESNYGYTF. CDR3 bases: TGCGCCAGCAGTGAGTCGGAGAGCAACTATGGTTACACCTTC.

The chain joins TRBV11-1 to TRBJ2-7, with 10 nucleotides matching TRBD2. The ends lost 6 bases at V and 5 bases at J; junction bases unmatched: 10. CDR1 SGHAT and CDR2 FQDESV come from the germline V gene (reference sequence). This CDR3 is 15 amino acids long. CDR3: CASRLQAGGPNEQYF. The CDR3, as DNA: TGTGCCAGCAGACTTCAAGCGGGAGGGCCCAACGAGCAGTACTTC. Filled out from reference TRBV11-1 and TRBJ2-7, the complete variable domain reads EAEVAQSPRYKITEKSQAVAFWCDPISGHATLYWYRQILGQGPELLVQFQDESVVDDSQLPKDRFSAERLKGVDSTLKIQPAELGDSAMYLCASRLQAGGPNEQYFGPGTRLTVT.

This chain joins TRBV19 and TRBJ1-5, with no clear D. Germline V gene lookup returns CDR1 LNHDA and CDR2 SQIVND (reference sequence). This CDR3 region has 15 residues. The V and J ends lost 5 bases and 2 bases respectively, with 13 bases between them. Here the CDR3 DNA reads TGTGCCAGTAGTTATTATACGGAGGGCAATCAGCCCCAGCATTTT. Its translation: CASSYYTEGNQPQHF. The variable domain in full, with the rest retrieved from reference TRBV19 and TRBJ1-5, is DGGITQSPKYLFRKEGQNVTLSCEQNLNHDAMYWYRQDPGQGLRLIYYSQIVNDFQKGDIAEGYSVSREKKESFPLTVTSAQKNPTAFYLCASSYYTEGNQPQHFGDGTRLSIL.

The rearrangement joins TRBV5-8 to TRBJ1-6, with D unclear. The germline V gene encodes CDR1 SGHTS and CDR2 YDEGEE. CDR3 size: 14 residues. Deletions cut 4 bases from V and 3 bases from J, with 8 bases between. The CDR3 region has the DNA TGTGCCAGCAGCCTCGGTATCTATAATTCACCCCTCCACTTT. Its protein is CASSLGIYNSPLHF. Full variable domain (outside the CDR3, taken from reference TRBV5-8 and TRBJ1-6): EAGVTQSPTHLIKTRGQQATLRCSPISGHTSVYWYQQALGLGLQFLLWYDEGEERNRGNFPPRFSGRQFPNYSSELNVNALELEDSALYLCASSLGIYNSPLHFGNGTRLTVT.

The chain employs TRBV27 and TRBJ2-4; TRBD1 is a possible D gene (5 bases). The CDR3 runs 16 residues. Germline V gene lookup returns CDR1 MNHEY and CDR2 SMNVEV (reference sequence). Trimming left V 1 base short and J 3 bases short, with 13 bases between. The CDR3 DNA reads as TGTGCCAGCAGTTTATGGGGCGGAACAGGCAAAAACATTCAGTACTTC. Its translation is CASSLWGGTGKNIQYF.

This chain links TRBV4-1 with TRBJ2-3; 8 bases fit TRBD1. Germline V gene data show CDR1 as MGHRA and CDR2 as YSYEKL. The length of the CDR3 is 15 residues. V lost 4 bases to trimming and J lost 2 bases; unmatched junction nucleotides: 5. The CDR3 DNA follows: TGCGCCAGCAGCCTTTCGGACAGGGACACAGATACGCAGTATTTT. Encoded protein: CASSLSDRDTDTQYF.

The chain couples TRBV6-5 to TRBJ2-2; D possibly corresponds to TRBD2 (6 bases). The CDR3 covers 16 residues. V was trimmed by 2 bases and J by 1 base, leaving 11 bases between them. CDR1 is MNHEY, CDR2 SVGAGI, per germline. This CDR3 is CASSYAGRGNTGELFF. DNA of the CDR3: TGTGCCAGCAGTTACGCGGGAAGGGGGAACACCGGGGAGCTGTTTTTT.

In this sample, this clone turned up once. The chain employs TRBV5-1 and TRBJ1-1, with TRBD1 identical over 8 bases. The CDR3 is 15 residues long. J was trimmed by 2 bases and V by 1 base; bases with no gene match: 4. Per germline, CDR1 SGHRS and CDR2 YFSETQ. This chain's CDR3 is CASSLTGGANTEAFF. CDR3 DNA: TGCGCCAGCAGCTTGACAGGGGGTGCTAACACTGAAGCTTTCTTT. The complete variable domain, with remaining parts taken from reference TRBV5-1 and TRBJ1-1, reads KAGVTQTPRYLIKTRGQQVTLSCSPISGHRSVSWYQQTPGQGLQFLFEYFSETQRNKGNFPGRFSGRQFSNSRSEMNVSTLELGDSALYLCASSLTGGANTEAFFGQGTRLTVV.

V is TRBV6-5 and J is TRBJ2-3; D perhaps matches TRBD1 (6 bases). Per germline, CDR1 MNHEY and CDR2 SVGAGI. Trimming stripped 6 bases from V and 6 bases from J, with 10 bases between. The CDR3 contains 12 residues. In DNA, the CDR3 is TGTGCCAGCAGCCGGGACACGGATACGCAGTATTTT. This translates into CASSRDTDTQYF.

J is TRBJ2-3 and V is TRBV7-2, with a tentative D call TRBD2 (6 bases). There are 16 residues in the CDR3. V was cut by 5 bases and J by 4 bases, with 19 bases left in between. In germline, CDR1 is SGHTA, CDR2 FQGNSA. CDR3 region: CASSRRVGRYPDTQYF. The CDR3, as DNA: TGTGCCAGCAGCCGAAGAGTGGGGAGGTATCCAGATACGCAGTATTTT.

The gene calls are TRBV7-9 and TRBJ1-4; 8 bases fit TRBD1. Per the germline V gene, CDR1 is SEHNR and CDR2 is FQNEAQ (reference sequence). This CDR3 contains 17 residues. After removal of 0 bases from V and 4 bases from J, the junction contained 7 bases not matched to a gene. CDR3 loop: CASSLAGQGRFNEKLFF. The CDR3 DNA reads as TGTGCCAGCAGCTTAGCTGGACAGGGTAGATTTAATGAAAAACTGTTTTTT.

The chain uses TRBV6-6 and TRBJ2-7; 8 nucleotides match TRBD2. Per germline, CDR1 MNHNY and CDR2 SVGAGI (reference sequence). V shed 5 bases and J 4 bases; nucleotides not matched to a gene: 10. The CDR3 covers 15 residues. This CDR3 reads CASSTGGPSFYEQYF. The DNA for the CDR3 is TGTGCCAGCAGTACGGGAGGGCCATCATTTTACGAGCAGTACTTC.

The chain is built from TRBV2 and TRBJ1-1; D is unresolved. CDR3 length equals 13 residues. Germline CDR1 and CDR2: SNHLY and FYNNEI. V shed 7 bases and J shed 6 bases, with 15 bases lying between them. The CDR3 coding sequence is TGTGCCAGCATCGGGTCCGGAGCCGCTGAAGCTTTCTTT. This translates into CASIGSGAAEAFF.

This chain connects TRBV5-1 to TRBJ2-7, with D tentatively TRBD1 (6 bases). The germline V and J ends were trimmed by 0 bases and 0 bases, with 16 bases remaining between them. The CDR3 sequence is 17 residues long. Germline V gives CDR1 SGHRS, CDR2 YFSETQ. CDR3 DNA: TGCGCCAGCAGCTTGGACGTGGGGACACTTCTCTCCTACGAGCAGTACTTC. Translation gives CASSLDVGTLLSYEQYF.

V usage is TRBV5-1 and J usage is TRBJ1-2; D perhaps matches TRBD1 (5 bases). CDR1 SGHRS and CDR2 YFSETQ come from the germline V gene. This CDR3 contains 15 residues. V was cut by 4 bases and J by 4 bases, with 17 bases left in between. CDR3 sequence reads: CASSPPAQGLYGYTF. As DNA, the CDR3 is TGCGCCAGCAGCCCTCCGGCGCAGGGCCTCTATGGCTACACCTTC.

The V and J genes are TRBV29-1 and TRBJ2-2, with D uncertain. V was pared by 6 bases and J by 4 bases, with 15 bases between. From germline, CDR1 is SQVTM and CDR2 ANQGSEA. The CDR3 has 14 residues. CDR3 nucleotide sequence: TGCAGCGTCTTCATAATCCAGTGCACCGGGGAGCTGTTTTTT. This translates into CSVFIIQCTGELFF.

CDR3 in amino acids: CAWRGPSVLDEQFF. CDR3 coding DNA: TGTGCCTGGAGGGGCCCCTCGGTCCTGGATGAGCAGTTCTTC. The chain employs TRBV30 and TRBJ2-1; D ambiguous. Germline V gene data show CDR1 as GTSNPN and CDR2 as SVGIG (reference sequence). V was cut by 3 bases and J by 8 bases, with 17 bases left in between. The CDR3 is 14 amino acids.